This entry concerns a single T cell receptor (beta chain). What it binds is not known. This CDR3 has 16 residues. CDR1 and CDR2 from the germline V gene are SEHNR and FQNEAQ (reference sequence). Trimming removed 5 bases from V and 0 bases from J; junction bases left unmatched: 6. As part of library construction, unique molecular identifiers were attached to individual cDNA molecules. A single record per CDR3 protein comes from TCRdb applying MiXCR to the 5' RACE reads. Of 85,000 to 100,000 distinct CDR3 sequences listed, roughly 11% are singletons. The sample comes from a study of early T cells in non-severe SARS-CoV-2 infection. Study information: The chains were unpaired, and the sequenced material was bulk RNA from unsorted whole blood. General observations from the study: VDJdb matching favored anti-spike CD8 responses, missing private and CD4 specificities.

This receptor was taken from an adult who was a healthcare worker with PCR-confirmed SARS-CoV-2 infection or an uninfected control (not recorded which). V usage is TRBV7-9 and J usage is TRBJ2-3; 9 nucleotides align to TRBD2. The material sequenced was whole blood. As DNA, the CDR3 is TGTGCCAGCAGCCCCCGACTAGCGGCTAGCACAGATACGCAGTATTTT. The encoded protein is CASSPRLAASTDTQYF.